This T cell receptor (beta chain) was identified during a study of blood T cells in healthy people across ages. Per-sample PBMC isolation yielded at least 6.5 million cells. PCR was performed a second time for about 6 to 11 cycles using a sample-barcoded 5' primer and a J-beta primer mix. A single record per CDR3 protein comes from TCRdb applying MiXCR to the 5' RACE reads. There are about 1.8 million distinct CDR3 sequences in the sample; 49% occur only once, and around 2.1% lies in the top ten. This CDR3 is 17 amino acids long. Germline CDR1 MGHRA, CDR2 YSYEKL. The J segment lost 7 bases and the V segment lost 0 bases, leaving 13 bases of the junction unmatched.

The chain joins TRBV4-1 to TRBJ2-7; 9 bases are shared with TRBD2. The clonotype comes from a woman aged 40 to 50 in good health. The sequenced sample consisted of blood. CDR3 nucleotide sequence: TGCGCCAGCAGCCAAGATGCCGCTAGCGGGAACAGGAATGAGCAGTACTTC. Amino acids: CASSQDAASGNRNEQYF.